These 6 T cell receptor beta chains share one sample of origin, sequenced in a study of cytomegalovirus exposure and HLA in healthy donors (dated by TCRdb to the late 2010s). Library preparation employed the immunoSEQ multiplex PCR assay. For the multiplex PCR, a mixture combining 60 forward primers for TCR Vbeta segments and 13 reverse primers for TCR Jbeta segments was used. The table was pulled from immuneACCESS by TCRdb, which kept in-frame rearrangements only. Such tables lose some clones; where checked, under half of the loss comes from unresolved V genes, and the rest has no known cause. This sample holds roughly 100,000 clones; over 70% were observed only once. The ten largest account for 4.5% to 5.5% of the sample. Specimen: PBMCs. These receptor sequences come from a woman aged 35 to 49 in good health and CMV-seronegative.

This chain joins TRBV30 and TRBJ1-5; TRBD1 matches 9 bases. Germline CDR1 is GTSNPN and CDR2 is SVGIG (reference sequence). The CDR3 runs 13 residues. The junction had 2 bases not matched to a gene; V was cut back by 5 bases and J by 3 bases. CDR3 sequence: CAWDRGINQPQHF. CDR3 bases: TGTGCCTGGGACAGGGGGATCAATCAGCCCCAGCATTTT.

V and J are TRBV2 and TRBJ2-2; a weak D match, TRBD1 (6 bases). The V end was cut by 5 bases, the J end by 2 bases, with 12 bases between. From germline, CDR1 is SNHLY and CDR2 FYNNEI. This CDR3 contains 15 residues. This CDR3 is CASSYRDTNTGELFF. The CDR3 nucleotides are TGTGCCAGCAGTTACCGGGACACAAACACCGGGGAGCTGTTTTTT.

The chain recombines TRBV2 with TRBJ2-3; 8 positions agree with TRBD1. The germline V gene has CDR1 SNHLY and CDR2 FYNNEI. This CDR3 has 16 amino acids. The trim removed 6 bases at V and 4 bases at J, leaving 12 bases unmatched. CDR3 in DNA: TGTGCCAGCAGAGCGGACAGGGAATATGGAGCAGATACGCAGTATTTT. Amino acid sequence: CASRADREYGADTQYF.

To note about this clone: One end of the junction does not line up with germline, which may come from a read error. The V and J genes are TRBV7-7 and TRBJ2-1; 7 bases are shared with TRBD1. The CDR3 runs 15 residues. Germline loops: CDR1 SSHAT, CDR2 FNYEAQ (reference sequence). The DNA of the CDR3 is TGTGCTAGCAGCTTAGACCTGGCAGGGGGCAATGAGCAGTTCTTC. It is translated as CASSLDLAGGNEQFF.

The gene calls are TRBV19 and TRBJ2-7; 8 positions match TRBD1. The CDR3 covers 15 residues. Germline trimming cut 7 bases from V and 9 bases from J; bases unmatched to any gene: 17. Germline V gives CDR1 LNHDA, CDR2 SQIVND (reference sequence). The CDR3 nucleotides are TGTGCCAGTAAGGTCTTTGCAGGGGGCGAGGTCGTGCAGTACTTC. Translation gives CASKVFAGGEVVQYF.

This chain uses TRBV29-1 with TRBJ1-2, with D unresolved. The CDR3 runs to 13 residues. In germline, CDR1 is SQVTM, CDR2 ANQGSEA. The V and J ends lost 5 bases and 1 base respectively, with 11 bases between them. The CDR3: CSVFAYSNYGYTF. The CDR3 coding sequence is TGCAGCGTTTTTGCCTACAGTAACTATGGCTACACCTTC.